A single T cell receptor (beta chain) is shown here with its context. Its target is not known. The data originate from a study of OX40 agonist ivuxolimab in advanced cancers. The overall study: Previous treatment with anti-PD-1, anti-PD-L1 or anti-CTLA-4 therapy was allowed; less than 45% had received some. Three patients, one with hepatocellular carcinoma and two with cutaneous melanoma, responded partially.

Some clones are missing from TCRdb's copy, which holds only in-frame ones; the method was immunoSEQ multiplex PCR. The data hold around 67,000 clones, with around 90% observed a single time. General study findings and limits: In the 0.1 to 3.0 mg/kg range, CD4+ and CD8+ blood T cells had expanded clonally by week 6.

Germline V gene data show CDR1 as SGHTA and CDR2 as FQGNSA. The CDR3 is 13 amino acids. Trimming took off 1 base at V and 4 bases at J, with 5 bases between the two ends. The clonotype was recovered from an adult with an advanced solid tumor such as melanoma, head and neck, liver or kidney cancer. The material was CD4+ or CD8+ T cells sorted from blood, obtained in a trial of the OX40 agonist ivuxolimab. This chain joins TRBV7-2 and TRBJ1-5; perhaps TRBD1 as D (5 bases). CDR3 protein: CASSLDRNQPQHF. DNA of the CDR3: TGTGCCAGCAGCTTAGACAGGAATCAGCCCCAGCATTTT.